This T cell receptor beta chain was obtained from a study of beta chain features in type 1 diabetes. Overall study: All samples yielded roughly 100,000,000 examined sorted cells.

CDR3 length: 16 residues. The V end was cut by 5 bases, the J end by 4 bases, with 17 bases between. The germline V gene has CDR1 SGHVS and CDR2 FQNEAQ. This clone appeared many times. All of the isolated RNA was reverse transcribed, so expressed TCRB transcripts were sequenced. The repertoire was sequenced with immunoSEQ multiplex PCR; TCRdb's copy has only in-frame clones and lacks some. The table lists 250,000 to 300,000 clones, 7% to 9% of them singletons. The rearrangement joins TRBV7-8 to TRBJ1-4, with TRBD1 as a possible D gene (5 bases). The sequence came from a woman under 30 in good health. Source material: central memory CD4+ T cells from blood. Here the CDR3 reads CASSPGWGTFNEKLFF. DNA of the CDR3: TGTGCCAGCAGCCCGGGGTGGGGGACCTTTAATGAAAAACTGTTTTTT. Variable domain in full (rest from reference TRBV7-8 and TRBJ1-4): GAGVSQSPRYKVAKRGQDVALRCDPISGHVSLFWYQQALGQGPEFLTYFQNEAQLDKSGLPSDRFFAERPEGSVSTLKIQRTQQEDSAVYLCASSPGWGTFNEKLFFGSGTQLSVL.